The next 5 T cell receptor beta chains were all read from a single sample in a study of neoadjuvant anti-PD-1 for oral cavity cancer. Sequencing was performed with immunoSEQ multiplex PCR; in TCRdb, only in-frame clones are kept and a portion is missing. This sample has 30,000 to 35,000 clones, with approximately 87% found just once. The sample here was PBMCs, taken before nivolumab (anti-PD-1) treatment. These TCRs come from a person between 40 and 80 years old with oral cavity squamous cell carcinoma.

The count of this clone is one. This chain uses TRBV7-2 with TRBJ2-1; no firm D call. Trimming left V 1 base short and J 12 bases short, with 19 bases between. The germline gives CDR1 SGHTA, CDR2 FQGNSA. The CDR3 sequence is 15 residues long. This chain's CDR3 is CASSLGRYSPIGQFF. The CDR3 region has the DNA TGTGCCAGCAGCTTAGGACGGTACTCTCCAATCGGGCAGTTCTTC.

This clone is medium-sized. This rearrangement joins TRBV15 to TRBJ2-3; 8 nucleotides line up with TRBD1. The CDR3 sequence is 16 residues long. V lost 5 bases, J lost 1 base, and 8 bases stayed unmatched. Germline CDR1 and CDR2: LNHNV and YYDKDF (reference sequence). CDR3 bases: TGTGCCACCAGCTCCCCCCCGGGACAGGGCACAGATACGCAGTATTTT. This gives the protein CATSSPPGQGTDTQYF.

This chain uses TRBV4-2 with TRBJ1-5, with 7 bases lining up with TRBD1. With V trimmed by 1 base and J by 1 base, 10 bases remained unmatched. The CDR3 is made up of 18 amino acids. The germline V gene encodes CDR1 LGHNA and CDR2 YNFKEQ. Written as DNA, the CDR3 is TGTGCCAGCAGCCAAGTTTGGAACAGGGGCCGCAGCAATCAGCCCCAGCATTTT. Amino acids: CASSQVWNRGRSNQPQHF.

The rearrangement joins TRBV16 to TRBJ1-2, with D perhaps matching TRBD1 (5 bases). CDR1 KGHSY and CDR2 FQNENV come from the germline V gene. Trimming pared 4 bases from V and 8 bases from J, leaving 11 bases between. CDR3 length equals 12 residues. The CDR3 region is CASSRGHGGYTF. CDR3 sequence (DNA): TGTGCCAGCAGCCGGGGCCATGGCGGCTACACCTTC.

This clone is medium-sized by share. This rearrangement joins TRBV9 to TRBJ2-7; D tentatively reads TRBD1 or TRBD2 (6 bases each). Germline loops: CDR1 SGDLS, CDR2 YYNGEE. The V end was cut by 0 bases, the J end by 5 bases, with 15 bases between. The CDR3 spans 15 residues. CDR3 sequence: CASSVEGGLADEQYF. CDR3 nucleotides: TGTGCCAGCAGCGTAGAGGGGGGTCTGGCCGACGAGCAGTACTTC.